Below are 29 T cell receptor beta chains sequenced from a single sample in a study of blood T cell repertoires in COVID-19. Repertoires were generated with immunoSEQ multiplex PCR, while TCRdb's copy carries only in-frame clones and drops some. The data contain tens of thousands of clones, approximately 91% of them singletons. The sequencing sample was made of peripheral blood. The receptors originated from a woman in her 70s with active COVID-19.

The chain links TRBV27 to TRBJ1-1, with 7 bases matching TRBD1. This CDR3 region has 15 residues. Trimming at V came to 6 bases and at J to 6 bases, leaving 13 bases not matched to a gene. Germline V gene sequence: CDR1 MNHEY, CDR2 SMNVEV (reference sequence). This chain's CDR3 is CASRVQTEGASEAFF. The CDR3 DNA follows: TGTGCCAGCAGAGTTCAGACAGAGGGGGCATCTGAAGCTTTCTTT.

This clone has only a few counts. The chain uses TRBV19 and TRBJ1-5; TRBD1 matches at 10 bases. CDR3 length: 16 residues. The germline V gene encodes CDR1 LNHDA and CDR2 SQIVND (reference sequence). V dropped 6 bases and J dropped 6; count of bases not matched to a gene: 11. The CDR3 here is CASSISATGGTQPQHF. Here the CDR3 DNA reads TGTGCCAGTAGCATATCCGCGACAGGGGGCACTCAGCCCCAGCATTTT.

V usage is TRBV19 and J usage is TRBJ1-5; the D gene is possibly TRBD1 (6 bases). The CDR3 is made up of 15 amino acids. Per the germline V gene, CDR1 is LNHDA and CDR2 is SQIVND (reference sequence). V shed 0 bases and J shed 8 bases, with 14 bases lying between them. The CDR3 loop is CASSIEQGFMEPQHF. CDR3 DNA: TGTGCCAGTAGTATAGAACAGGGTTTTATGGAGCCCCAGCATTTT.

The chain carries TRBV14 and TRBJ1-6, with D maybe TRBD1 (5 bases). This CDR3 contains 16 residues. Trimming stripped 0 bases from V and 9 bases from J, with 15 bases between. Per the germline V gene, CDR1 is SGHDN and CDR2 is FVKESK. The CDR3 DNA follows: TGTGCCAGCAGCCAAGATTTGCCGTCAGGGATTTCACCCCTCCACTTT. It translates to CASSQDLPSGISPLHF.

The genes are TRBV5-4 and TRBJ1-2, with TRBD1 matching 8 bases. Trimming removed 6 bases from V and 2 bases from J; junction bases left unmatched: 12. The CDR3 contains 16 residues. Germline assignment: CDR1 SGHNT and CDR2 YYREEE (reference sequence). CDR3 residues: CASTPGGQGVNYGYTF. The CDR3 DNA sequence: TGTGCCAGCACCCCGGGAGGACAGGGCGTAAACTATGGCTACACCTTC. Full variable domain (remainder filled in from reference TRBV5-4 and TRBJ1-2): ETGVTQSPTHLIKTRGQQVTLRCSSQSGHNTVSWYQQALGQGPQFIFQYYREEENGRGNFPPRFSGLQFPNYSSELNVNALELDDSALYLCASTPGGQGVNYGYTFGSGTRLTVV.

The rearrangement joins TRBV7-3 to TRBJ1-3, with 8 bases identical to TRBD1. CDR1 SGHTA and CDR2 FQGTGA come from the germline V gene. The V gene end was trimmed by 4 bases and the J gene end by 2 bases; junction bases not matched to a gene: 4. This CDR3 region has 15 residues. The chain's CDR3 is CASSSTGGAGNTIYF. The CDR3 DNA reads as TGTGCCAGCAGCTCTACAGGGGGAGCTGGAAACACCATATATTTT.

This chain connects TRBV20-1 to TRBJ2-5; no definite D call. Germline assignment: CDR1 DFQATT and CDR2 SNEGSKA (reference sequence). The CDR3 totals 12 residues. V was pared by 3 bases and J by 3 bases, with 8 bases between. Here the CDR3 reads CSASGSEETQYF. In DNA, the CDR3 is TGCAGTGCTAGTGGTAGTGAAGAGACCCAGTACTTC.

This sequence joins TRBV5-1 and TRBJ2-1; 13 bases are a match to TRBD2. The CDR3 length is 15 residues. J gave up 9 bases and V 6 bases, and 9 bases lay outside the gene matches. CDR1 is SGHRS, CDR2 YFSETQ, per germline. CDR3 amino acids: CASNSLAGGPGEQFF. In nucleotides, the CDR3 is TGCGCCAGCAACTCACTAGCGGGAGGGCCGGGTGAGCAGTTCTTC.

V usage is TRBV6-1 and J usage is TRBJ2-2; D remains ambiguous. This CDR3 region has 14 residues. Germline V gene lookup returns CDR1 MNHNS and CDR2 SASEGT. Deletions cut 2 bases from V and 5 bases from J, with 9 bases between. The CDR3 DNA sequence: TGTGCCAGCAGTGAACCCACAGTGACCGGGGAGCTGTTTTTT. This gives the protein CASSEPTVTGELFF.

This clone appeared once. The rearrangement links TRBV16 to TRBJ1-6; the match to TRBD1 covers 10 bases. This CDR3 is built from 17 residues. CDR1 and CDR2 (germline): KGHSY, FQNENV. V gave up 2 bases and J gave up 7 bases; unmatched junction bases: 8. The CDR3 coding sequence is TGTGCCAGCAGCCAAATTAACCCGGACAGGGGGAATTCACCCCTCCACTTT. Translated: CASSQINPDRGNSPLHF.

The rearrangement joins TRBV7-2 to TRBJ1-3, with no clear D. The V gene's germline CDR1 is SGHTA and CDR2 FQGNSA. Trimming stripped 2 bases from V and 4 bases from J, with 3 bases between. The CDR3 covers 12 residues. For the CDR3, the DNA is TGTGCCAGCAGCTTACAGGGAAACACCATATATTTT. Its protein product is CASSLQGNTIYF.

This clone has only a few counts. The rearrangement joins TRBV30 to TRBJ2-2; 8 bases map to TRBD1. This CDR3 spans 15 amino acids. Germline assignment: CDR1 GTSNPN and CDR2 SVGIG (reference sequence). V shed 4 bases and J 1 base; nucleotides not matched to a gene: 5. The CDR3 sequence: CAWTPTGVNTGELFF. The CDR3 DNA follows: TGTGCCTGGACCCCGACAGGGGTGAACACCGGGGAGCTGTTTTTT. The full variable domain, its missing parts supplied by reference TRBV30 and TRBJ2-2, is SQTIHQWPATLVQPVGSPLSLECTVEGTSNPNLYWYRQAAGRGLQLLFYSVGIGQISSEVPQNLSASRPQDRQFILSSKKLLLSDSGFYLCAWTPTGVNTGELFFGEGSRLTVL.

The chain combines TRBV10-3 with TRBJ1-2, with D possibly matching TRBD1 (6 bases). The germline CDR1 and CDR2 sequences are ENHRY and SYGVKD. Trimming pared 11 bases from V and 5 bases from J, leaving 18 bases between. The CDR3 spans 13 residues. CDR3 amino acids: CAASDGTQYGYTF. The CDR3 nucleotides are TGTGCCGCCTCAGATGGGACACAATATGGCTACACCTTC.

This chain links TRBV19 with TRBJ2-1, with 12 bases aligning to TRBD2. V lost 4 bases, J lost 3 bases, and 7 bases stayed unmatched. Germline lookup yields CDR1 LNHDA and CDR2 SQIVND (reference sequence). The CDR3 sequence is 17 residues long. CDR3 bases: TGTGCCAGTAGTAGCGGGACTAGCGGGCAGATCTACAATGAGCAGTTCTTC. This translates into CASSSGTSGQIYNEQFF.

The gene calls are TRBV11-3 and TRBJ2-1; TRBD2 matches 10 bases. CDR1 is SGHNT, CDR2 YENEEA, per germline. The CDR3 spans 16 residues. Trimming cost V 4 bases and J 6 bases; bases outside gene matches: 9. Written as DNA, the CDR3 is TGTGCCAGCAGCTCGTCGCGCGAGCGGGAGGGCAATGAGCAGTTCTTC. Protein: CASSSSREREGNEQFF.

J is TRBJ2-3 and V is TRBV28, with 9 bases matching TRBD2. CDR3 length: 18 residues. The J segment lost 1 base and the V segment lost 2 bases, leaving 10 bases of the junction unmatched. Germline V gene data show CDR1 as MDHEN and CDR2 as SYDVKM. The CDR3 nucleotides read TGTGCCAGCAGTTTAGTCGGGACTAGCAATGTCGGCACAGATACGCAGTATTTT. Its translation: CASSLVGTSNVGTDTQYF. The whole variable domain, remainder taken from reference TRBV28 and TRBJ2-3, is DVKVTQSSRYLVKRTGEKVFLECVQDMDHENMFWYRQDPGLGLRLIYFSYDVKMKEKGDIPEGYSVSREKKERFSLILESASTNQTSMYLCASSLVGTSNVGTDTQYFGPGTRLTVL.

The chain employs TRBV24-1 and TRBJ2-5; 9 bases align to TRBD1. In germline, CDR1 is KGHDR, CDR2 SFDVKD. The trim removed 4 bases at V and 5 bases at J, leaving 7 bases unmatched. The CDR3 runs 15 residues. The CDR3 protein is CATSDPQGAGETQYF. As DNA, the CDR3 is TGTGCCACCAGTGACCCACAGGGGGCGGGGGAGACCCAGTACTTC.

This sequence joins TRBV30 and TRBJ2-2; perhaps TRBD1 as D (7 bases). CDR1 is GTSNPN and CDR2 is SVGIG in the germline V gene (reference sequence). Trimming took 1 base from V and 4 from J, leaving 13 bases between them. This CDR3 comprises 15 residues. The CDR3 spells CAWSAGTAGTGELFF. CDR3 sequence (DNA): TGTGCCTGGAGTGCAGGGACAGCGGGCACCGGGGAGCTGTTTTTT.

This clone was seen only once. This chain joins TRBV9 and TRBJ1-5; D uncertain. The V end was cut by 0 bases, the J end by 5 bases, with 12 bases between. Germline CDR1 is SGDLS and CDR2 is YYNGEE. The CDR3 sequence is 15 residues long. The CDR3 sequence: CASSVAGRRDQPQHF. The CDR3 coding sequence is TGTGCCAGCAGCGTAGCGGGCAGGAGGGATCAGCCCCAGCATTTT. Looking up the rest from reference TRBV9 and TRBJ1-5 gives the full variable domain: DSGVTQTPKHLITATGQRVTLRCSPRSGDLSVYWYQQSLDQGLQFLIQYYNGEERAKGNILERFSAQQFPDLHSELNLSSLELGDSALYFCASSVAGRRDQPQHFGDGTRLSIL.

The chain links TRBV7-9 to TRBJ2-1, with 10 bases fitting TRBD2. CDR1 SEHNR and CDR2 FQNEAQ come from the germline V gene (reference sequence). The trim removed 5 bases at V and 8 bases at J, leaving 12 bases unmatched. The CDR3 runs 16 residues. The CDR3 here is CASSPGLSGRADEQFF. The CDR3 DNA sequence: TGTGCCAGCAGCCCAGGCCTAAGCGGGAGGGCGGATGAGCAGTTCTTC.

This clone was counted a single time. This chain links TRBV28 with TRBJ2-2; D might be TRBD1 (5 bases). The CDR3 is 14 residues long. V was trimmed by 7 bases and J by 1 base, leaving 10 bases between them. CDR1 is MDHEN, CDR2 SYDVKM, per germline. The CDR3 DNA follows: TGTGCCAGCACTCAGACAGAGAACACCGGGGAGCTGTTTTTT. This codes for CASTQTENTGELFF.

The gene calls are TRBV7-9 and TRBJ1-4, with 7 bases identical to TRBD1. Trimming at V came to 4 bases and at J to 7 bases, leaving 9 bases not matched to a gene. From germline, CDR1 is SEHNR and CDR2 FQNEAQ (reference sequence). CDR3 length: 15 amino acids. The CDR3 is CASSSTRDSGEKLFF. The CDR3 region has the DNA TGTGCCAGCAGCTCTACCCGGGACAGCGGTGAAAAACTGTTTTTT.

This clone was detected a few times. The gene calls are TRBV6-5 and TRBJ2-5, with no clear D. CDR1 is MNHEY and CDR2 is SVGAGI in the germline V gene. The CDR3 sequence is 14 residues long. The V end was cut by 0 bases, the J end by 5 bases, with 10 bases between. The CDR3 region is CASSYSSFVETQYF. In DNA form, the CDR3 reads TGTGCCAGCAGTTACTCGAGCTTCGTGGAGACCCAGTACTTC.

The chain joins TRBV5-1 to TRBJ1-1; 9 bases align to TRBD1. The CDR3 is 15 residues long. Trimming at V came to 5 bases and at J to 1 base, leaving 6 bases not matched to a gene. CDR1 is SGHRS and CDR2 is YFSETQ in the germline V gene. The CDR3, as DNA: TGCGCCAGCAGAACGGGACAGGGTGGGAACACTGAAGCTTTCTTT. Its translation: CASRTGQGGNTEAFF. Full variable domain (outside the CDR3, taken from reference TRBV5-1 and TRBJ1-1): KAGVTQTPRYLIKTRGQQVTLSCSPISGHRSVSWYQQTPGQGLQFLFEYFSETQRNKGNFPGRFSGRQFSNSRSEMNVSTLELGDSALYLCASRTGQGGNTEAFFGQGTRLTVV.

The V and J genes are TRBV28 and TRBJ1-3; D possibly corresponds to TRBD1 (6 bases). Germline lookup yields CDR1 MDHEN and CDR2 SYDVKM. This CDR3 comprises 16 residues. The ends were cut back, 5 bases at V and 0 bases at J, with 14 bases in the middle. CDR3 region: CASSLPTGSSGNTIYF. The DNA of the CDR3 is TGTGCCAGCAGTCTCCCGACAGGAAGCTCTGGAAACACCATATATTTT.

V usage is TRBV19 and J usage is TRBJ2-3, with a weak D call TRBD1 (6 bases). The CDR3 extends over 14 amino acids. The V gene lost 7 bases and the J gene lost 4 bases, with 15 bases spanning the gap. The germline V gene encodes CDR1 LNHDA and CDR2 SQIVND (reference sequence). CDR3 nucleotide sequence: TGTGCCAGTAACCCGACAGGTTGGGCAGATACGCAGTATTTT. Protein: CASNPTGWADTQYF.

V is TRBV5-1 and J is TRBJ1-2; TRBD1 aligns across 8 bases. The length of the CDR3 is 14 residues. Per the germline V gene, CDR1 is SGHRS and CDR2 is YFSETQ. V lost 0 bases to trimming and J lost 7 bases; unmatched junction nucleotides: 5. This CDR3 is CASSLGQGAGGYTF. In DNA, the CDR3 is TGCGCCAGCAGCTTGGGCCAGGGGGCGGGTGGCTACACCTTC.

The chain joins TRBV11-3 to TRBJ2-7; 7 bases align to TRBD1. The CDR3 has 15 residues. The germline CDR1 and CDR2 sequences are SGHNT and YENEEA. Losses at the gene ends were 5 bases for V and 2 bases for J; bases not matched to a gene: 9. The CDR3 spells CASSMYDDRAYEQYF. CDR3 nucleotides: TGTGCCAGCAGCATGTACGATGACAGGGCCTACGAGCAGTACTTC.

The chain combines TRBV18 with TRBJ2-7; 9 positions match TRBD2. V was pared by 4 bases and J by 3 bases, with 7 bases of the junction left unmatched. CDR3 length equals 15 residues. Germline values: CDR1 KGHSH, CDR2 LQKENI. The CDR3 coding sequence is TGTGCCAGCTCACAATTAGCGGGAGTCTTCTACGAGCAGTACTTC. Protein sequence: CASSQLAGVFYEQYF. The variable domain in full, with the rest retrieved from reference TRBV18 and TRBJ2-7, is NAGVMQNPRHLVRRRGQEARLRCSPMKGHSHVYWYRQLPEEGLKFMVYLQKENIIDESGMPKERFSAEFPKEGPSILRIQQVVRGDSAAYFCASSQLAGVFYEQYFGPGTRLTVT.